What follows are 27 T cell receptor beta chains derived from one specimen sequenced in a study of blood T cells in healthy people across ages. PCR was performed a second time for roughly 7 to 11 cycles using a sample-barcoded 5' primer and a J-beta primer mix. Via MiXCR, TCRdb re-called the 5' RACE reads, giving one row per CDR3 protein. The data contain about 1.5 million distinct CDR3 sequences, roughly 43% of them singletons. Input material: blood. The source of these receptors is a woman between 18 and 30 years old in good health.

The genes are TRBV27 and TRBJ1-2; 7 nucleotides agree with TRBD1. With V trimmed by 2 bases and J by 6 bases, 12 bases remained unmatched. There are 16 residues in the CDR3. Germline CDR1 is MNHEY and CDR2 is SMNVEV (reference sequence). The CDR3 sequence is CASSLSLRGLLDGYTF. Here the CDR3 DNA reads TGTGCCAGCAGTTTAAGTTTAAGGGGGCTATTGGATGGCTACACCTTC.

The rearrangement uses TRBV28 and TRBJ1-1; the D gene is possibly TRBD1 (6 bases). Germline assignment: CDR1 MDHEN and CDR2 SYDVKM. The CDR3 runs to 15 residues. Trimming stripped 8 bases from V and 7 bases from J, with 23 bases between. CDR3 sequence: CASPPGGAHSNEAFF. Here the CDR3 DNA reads TGTGCCAGCCCCCCGGGGGGGGCTCACAGCAATGAAGCTTTCTTT.

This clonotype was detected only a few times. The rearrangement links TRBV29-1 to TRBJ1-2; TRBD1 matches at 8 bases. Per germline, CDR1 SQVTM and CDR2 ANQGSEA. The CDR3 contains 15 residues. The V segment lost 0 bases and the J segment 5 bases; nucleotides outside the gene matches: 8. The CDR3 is CSVEDRRGRWYGYTF. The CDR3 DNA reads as TGCAGCGTTGAAGATCGCAGGGGGCGTTGGTATGGCTACACCTTC. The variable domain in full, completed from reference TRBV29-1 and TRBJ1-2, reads SAVISQKPSRDICQRGTSLTIQCQVDSQVTMMFWYRQQPGQSLTLIATANQGSEATYESGFVIDKFPISRPNLTFSTLTVSNMSPEDSSIYLCSVEDRRGRWYGYTFGSGTRLTVV.

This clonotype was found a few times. DNA for the CDR3: TGTGCCAGCAGCCTAGGGACAGGGGGAGAGCCAGATACGCAGTATTTT. Residues: CASSLGTGGEPDTQYF. The chain couples TRBV12-3 or TRBV12-4 to TRBJ2-3, with 11 bases matching TRBD1. This CDR3 spans 16 amino acids. The V and J ends lost 6 bases and 4 bases, in that order; junction bases with no gene match: 9.

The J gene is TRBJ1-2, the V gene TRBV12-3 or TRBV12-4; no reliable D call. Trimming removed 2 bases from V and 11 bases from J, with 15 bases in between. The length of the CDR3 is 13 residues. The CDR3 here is CASSLSGRFRYTF. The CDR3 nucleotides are TGTGCCAGCAGTTTATCCGGACGGTTTCGATACACCTTC.

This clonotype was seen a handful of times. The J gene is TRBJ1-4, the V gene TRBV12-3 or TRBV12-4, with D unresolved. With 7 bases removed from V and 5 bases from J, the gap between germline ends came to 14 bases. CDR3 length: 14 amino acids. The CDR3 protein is CASTLGSSNEKLFF. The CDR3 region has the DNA TGTGCCAGCACCCTTGGCTCCTCCAATGAAAAACTGTTTTTT.

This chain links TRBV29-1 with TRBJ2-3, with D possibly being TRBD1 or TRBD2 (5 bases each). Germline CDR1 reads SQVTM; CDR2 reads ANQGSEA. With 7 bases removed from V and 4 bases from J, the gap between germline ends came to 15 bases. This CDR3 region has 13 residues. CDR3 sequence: CSAGTPSADTQYF. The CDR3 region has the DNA TGCAGCGCCGGGACCCCAAGCGCAGATACGCAGTATTTT.

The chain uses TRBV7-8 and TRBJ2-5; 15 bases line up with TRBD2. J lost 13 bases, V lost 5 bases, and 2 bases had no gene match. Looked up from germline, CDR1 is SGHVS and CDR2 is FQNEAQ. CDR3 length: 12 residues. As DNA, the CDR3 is TGTGCCAGCAGCAAGGGACTAGCGGGGGGGTACTTC. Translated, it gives CASSKGLAGGYF.

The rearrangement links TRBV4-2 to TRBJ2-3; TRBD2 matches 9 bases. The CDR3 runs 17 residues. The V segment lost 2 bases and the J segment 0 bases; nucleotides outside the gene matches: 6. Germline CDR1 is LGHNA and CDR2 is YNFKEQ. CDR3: CASSQQASGESTDTQYF. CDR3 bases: TGTGCCAGCAGCCAACAAGCTAGCGGGGAGAGCACAGATACGCAGTATTTT.

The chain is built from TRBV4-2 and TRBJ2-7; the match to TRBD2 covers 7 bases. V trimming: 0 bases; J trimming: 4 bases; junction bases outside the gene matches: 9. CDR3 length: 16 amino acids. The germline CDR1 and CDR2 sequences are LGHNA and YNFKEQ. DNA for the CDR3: TGTGCCAGCAGCCAAGACTTGGCTAGCGGATATTACGAGCAGTACTTC. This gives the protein CASSQDLASGYYEQYF.

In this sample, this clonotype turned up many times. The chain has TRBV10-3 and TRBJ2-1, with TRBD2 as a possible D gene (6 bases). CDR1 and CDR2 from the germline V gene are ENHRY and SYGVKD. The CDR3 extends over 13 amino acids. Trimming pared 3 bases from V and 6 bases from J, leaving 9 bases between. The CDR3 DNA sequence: TGTGCCATCAGTGAAACTAGCCTCAATGAGCAGTTCTTC. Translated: CAISETSLNEQFF.

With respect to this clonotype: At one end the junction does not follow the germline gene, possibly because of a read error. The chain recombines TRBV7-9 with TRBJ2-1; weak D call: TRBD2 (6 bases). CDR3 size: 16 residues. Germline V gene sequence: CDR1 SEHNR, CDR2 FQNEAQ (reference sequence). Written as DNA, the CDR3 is TGTGCCAGCAGCTTAGCCCCCCGGGGGTCCTACAATAAGCAGTTCTTC. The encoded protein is CASSLAPRGSYNKQFF.

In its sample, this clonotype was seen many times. DNA for the CDR3: TGTGCCAGCAGTTTAGCGCTCGGCGGGAGTATCACAGATACGCAGTATTTT. It specifies CASSLALGGSITDTQYF. This chain joins TRBV12-3 or TRBV12-4 and TRBJ2-3; 7 bases line up with TRBD2. The CDR3 consists of 17 residues. Germline trimming cut 0 bases from V and 2 bases from J; bases unmatched to any gene: 8.

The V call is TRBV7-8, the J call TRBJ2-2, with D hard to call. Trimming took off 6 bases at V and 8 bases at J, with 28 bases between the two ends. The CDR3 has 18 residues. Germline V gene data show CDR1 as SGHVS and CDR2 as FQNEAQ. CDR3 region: CASRSPTVDVVFIGELFF. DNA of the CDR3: TGTGCCAGCAGATCCCCCACCGTGGATGTTGTCTTCATAGGGGAGCTGTTTTTT. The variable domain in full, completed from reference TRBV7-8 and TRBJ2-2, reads GAGVSQSPRYKVAKRGQDVALRCDPISGHVSLFWYQQALGQGPEFLTYFQNEAQLDKSGLPSDRFFAERPEGSVSTLKIQRTQQEDSAVYLCASRSPTVDVVFIGELFFGEGSRLTVL.

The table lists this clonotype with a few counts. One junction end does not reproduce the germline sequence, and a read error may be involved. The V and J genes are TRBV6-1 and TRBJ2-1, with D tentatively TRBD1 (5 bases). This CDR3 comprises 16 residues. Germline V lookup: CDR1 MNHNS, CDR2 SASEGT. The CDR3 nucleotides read TGTGCCAGCAGTCAAGCGACCAGGGTCCCTTATAATGAGCAGTTCTTC. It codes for CASSQATRVPYNEQFF.

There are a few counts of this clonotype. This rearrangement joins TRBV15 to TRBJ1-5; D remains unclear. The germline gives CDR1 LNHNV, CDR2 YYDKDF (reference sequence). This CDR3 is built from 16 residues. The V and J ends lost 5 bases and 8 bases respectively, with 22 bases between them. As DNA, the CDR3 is TGTGCCACCAGCTCCTACCGGCCCCTTCAAGTCAAGCCCCAGCATTTT. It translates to CATSSYRPLQVKPQHF.

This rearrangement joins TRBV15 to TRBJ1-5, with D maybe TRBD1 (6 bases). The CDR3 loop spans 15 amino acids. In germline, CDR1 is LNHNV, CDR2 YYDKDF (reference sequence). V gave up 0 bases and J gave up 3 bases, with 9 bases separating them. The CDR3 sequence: CATSREDRYNQPQHF. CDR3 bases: TGTGCCACCAGCAGAGAAGACAGGTACAATCAGCCCCAGCATTTT. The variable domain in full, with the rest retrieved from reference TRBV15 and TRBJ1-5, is DAMVIQNPRYQVTQFGKPVTLSCSQTLNHNVMYWYQQKSSQAPKLLFHYYDKDFNNEADTPDNFQSRRPNTSFCFLDIRSPGLGDTAMYLCATSREDRYNQPQHFGDGTRLSIL.

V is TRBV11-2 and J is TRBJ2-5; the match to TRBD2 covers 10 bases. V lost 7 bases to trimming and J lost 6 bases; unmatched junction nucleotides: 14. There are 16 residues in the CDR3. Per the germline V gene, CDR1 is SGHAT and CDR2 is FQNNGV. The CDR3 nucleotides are TGTGCCAGCAACTTTATCGCGGGACTAGCGTTACAGACCCAGTACTTC. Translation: CASNFIAGLALQTQYF.

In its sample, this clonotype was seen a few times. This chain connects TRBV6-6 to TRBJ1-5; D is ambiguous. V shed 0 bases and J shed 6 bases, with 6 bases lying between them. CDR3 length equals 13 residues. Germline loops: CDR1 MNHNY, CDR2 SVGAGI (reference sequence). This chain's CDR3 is CASSYSFSQPQHF. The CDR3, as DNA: TGTGCCAGCAGTTACTCCTTCAGTCAGCCCCAGCATTTT.

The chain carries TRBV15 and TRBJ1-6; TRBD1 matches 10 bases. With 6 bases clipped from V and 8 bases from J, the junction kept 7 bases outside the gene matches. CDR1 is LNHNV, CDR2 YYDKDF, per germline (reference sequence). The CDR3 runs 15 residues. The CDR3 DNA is TGTGCCACCAGGTCCACCGGGACAGGGGATTCACCCCTCCACTTT. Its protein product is CATRSTGTGDSPLHF.

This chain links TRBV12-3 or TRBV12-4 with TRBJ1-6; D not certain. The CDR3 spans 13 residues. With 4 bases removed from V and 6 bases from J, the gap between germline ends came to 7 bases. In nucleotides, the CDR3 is TGTGCCAGCAGTTGGTCGGGTAATTCACCCCTCCACTTT. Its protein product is CASSWSGNSPLHF.

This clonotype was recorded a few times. The CDR3 spells CASSQDTGGEQFF. The CDR3 region has the DNA TGTGCCAGCAGCCAAGATACCGGGGGTGAGCAGTTCTTC. The V gene is TRBV14, the J gene TRBJ2-1, with TRBD2 as a possible D gene (6 bases). Germline V gene lookup returns CDR1 SGHDN and CDR2 FVKESK. V was trimmed by 0 bases and J by 9 bases, leaving 9 bases between them. The CDR3 sequence is 13 residues long.

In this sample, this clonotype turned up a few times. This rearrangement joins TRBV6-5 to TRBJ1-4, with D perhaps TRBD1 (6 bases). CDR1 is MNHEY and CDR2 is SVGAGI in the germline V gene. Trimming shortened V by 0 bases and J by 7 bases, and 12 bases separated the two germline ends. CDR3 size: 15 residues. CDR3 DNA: TGTGCCAGCAGTTACTCAGGGGGGCGCGGTGAAAAACTGTTTTTT. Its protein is CASSYSGGRGEKLFF.

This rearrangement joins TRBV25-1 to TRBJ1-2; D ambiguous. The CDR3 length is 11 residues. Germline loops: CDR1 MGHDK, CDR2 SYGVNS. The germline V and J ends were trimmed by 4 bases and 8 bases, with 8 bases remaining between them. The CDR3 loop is CASSGLFGYTF. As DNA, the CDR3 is TGTGCCAGCAGTGGTCTGTTCGGCTACACCTTC.

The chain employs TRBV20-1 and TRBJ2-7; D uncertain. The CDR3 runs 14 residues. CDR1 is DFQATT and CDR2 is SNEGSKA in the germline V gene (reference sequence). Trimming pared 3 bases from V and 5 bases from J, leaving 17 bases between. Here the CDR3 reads CSARTRVGVDEQYF. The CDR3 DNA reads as TGCAGTGCTAGGACCAGAGTCGGAGTCGACGAGCAGTACTTC.

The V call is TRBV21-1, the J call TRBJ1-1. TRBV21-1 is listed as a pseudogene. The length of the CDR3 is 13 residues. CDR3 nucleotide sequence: TGTGCCAGCAGCAACGGAGGAGACACTGAAGCTTTCTTT. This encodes CASSNGGDTEAFF.

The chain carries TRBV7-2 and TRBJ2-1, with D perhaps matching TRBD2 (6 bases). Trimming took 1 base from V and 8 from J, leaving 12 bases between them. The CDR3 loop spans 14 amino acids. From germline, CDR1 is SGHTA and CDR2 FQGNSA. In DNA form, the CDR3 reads TGTGCCAGCAGCTTAGTCGGGGGTGGCGATGAGCAGTTCTTC. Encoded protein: CASSLVGGGDEQFF.